Listed below are T cell receptor beta chains from one sample, sequenced in a study of blood T cell repertoires in COVID-19. Clones were read by immunoSEQ multiplex PCR, and TCRdb kept only the in-frame ones, dropping some. In the table there are a few hundred thousand clones, 84% of which are singletons. The specimen sequenced was PBMCs or T cells enriched from blood (not recorded which). The receptors derive from a man aged 50-59 years who had recovered from COVID-19. Each CDR3 is given with its conserved first and last residue. D genes are given only for firm matches. Some rows have no size entry. The others give once, few or many, or a class for an expanded clone.

j_gene	abundance	d_gene	v_gene	CDR3nt	CDR3aa
TRBJ2-1	-	-	TRBV5-1	TGCGCCAGCAGCTTGGAACTACAGGGTTTGGAGCAGTTCTTC	CASSLELQGLEQFF
TRBJ1-2	-	-	TRBV5-6	TGTGCCAGCAGCTCGGGACAATCAGCCTATGGCTACACCTTC	CASSSGQSAYGYTF
TRBJ1-2	-	-	TRBV6-5	TGTGCCAGCAGTTACTCGAACAGTCTGAACTATGGCTACACCTTC	CASSYSNSLNYGYTF
TRBJ2-7	few	TRBD2	TRBV12-3/TRBV12-4	TGTGCCAGCAGGACTAGCGGGACTTCTGAGCAGTACTTC	CASRTSGTSEQYF
TRBJ2-1	-	TRBD2	TRBV24-1	TGTGCCACCAGTGACCTTAGCGGGACCGATGAGCAGTTCTTC	CATSDLSGTDEQFF
TRBJ2-3	-	-	TRBV4-1	TGCGCCAGCAGCCAAATGGTTAGCCCGCCAAGCACAGATACGCAGTATTTT	CASSQMVSPPSTDTQYF
TRBJ2-2	-	-	TRBV29-1	TGCAGCGTTGAAGCAGGGGCTTACGGGGAGCTGTTTTTT	CSVEAGAYGELFF
TRBJ2-7	-	TRBD1	TRBV19	TGTGCCAGTAGTGGGAGGACAGGGTTCTACGAGCAGTACTTC	CASSGRTGFYEQYF
TRBJ2-7	few	TRBD1	TRBV28	TGTGCCAGCGGGAGACAGGGGGCCTTATCATCCTACGAGCAGTACTTC	CASGRQGALSSYEQYF
TRBJ1-2	-	-	TRBV6-5	TGTGCCAGCATGCGTGGAGTCGATGGCTACACCTTC	CASMRGVDGYTF
TRBJ2-7	-	-	TRBV6-2/TRBV6-3	TGTGCCAGCAGTTACGGTCGCGGATACGAGCAGTACTTC	CASSYGRGYEQYF
TRBJ1-1	-	-	TRBV6-5	TGTGCCAGCAGTTACGCCGGCTGGAGGACTGAAGCTTTCTTT	CASSYAGWRTEAFF
TRBJ2-2	-	-	TRBV11-2	TGTGCCAGCAGCTTCAACCCGAGGGGGACTAAAAGGGGCGGGGAGCTGTTTTTT	CASSFNPRGTKRGGELFF
TRBJ1-2	-	TRBD1	TRBV29-1	TGCAGCGTTGACAAGACAGGGCTGGGTAACTATGGCTACACCTTC	CSVDKTGLGNYGYTF
TRBJ1-6	few	-	TRBV7-3	TGTGCCAGCAGCTTATTCCTAAATTCACCCCTCCACTTT	CASSLFLNSPLHF
TRBJ1-1	-	TRBD1	TRBV5-5	TGTGCCAGCAGCCGGACAGGCCGGAACACTGAAGCTTTCTTT	CASSRTGRNTEAFF